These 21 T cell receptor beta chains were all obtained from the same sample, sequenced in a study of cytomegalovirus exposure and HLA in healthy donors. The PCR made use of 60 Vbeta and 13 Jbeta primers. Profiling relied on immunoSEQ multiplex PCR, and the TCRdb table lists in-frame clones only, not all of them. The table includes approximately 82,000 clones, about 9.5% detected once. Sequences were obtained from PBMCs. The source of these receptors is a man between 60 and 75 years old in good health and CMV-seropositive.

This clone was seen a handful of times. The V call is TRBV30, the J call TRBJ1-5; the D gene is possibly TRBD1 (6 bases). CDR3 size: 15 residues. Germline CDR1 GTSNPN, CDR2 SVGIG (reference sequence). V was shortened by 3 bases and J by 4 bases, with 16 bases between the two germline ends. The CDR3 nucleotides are TGTGCCTGGAGCCCCAAGGGGGGGGTGAATCAGCCCCAGCATTTT. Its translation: CAWSPKGGVNQPQHF.

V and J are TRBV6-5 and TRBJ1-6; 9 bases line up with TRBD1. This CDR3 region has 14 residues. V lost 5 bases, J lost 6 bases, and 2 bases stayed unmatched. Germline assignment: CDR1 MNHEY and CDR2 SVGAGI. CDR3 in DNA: TGTGCCAGCAGTCGACAGGGGGTTAATTCACCCCTCCACTTT. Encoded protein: CASSRQGVNSPLHF.

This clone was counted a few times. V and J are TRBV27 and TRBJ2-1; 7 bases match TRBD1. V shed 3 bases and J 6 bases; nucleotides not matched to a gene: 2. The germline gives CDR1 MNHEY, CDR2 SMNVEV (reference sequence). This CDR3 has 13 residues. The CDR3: CASSFPGGNEQFF. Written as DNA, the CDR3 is TGTGCCAGCAGTTTTCCAGGGGGCAATGAGCAGTTCTTC.

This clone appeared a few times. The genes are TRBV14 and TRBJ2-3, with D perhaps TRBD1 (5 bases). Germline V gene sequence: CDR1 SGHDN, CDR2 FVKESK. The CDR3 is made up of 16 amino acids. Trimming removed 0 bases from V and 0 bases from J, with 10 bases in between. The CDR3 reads CASSQEGQGSTDTQYF. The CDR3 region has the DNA TGTGCCAGCAGCCAAGAGGGGCAGGGTAGCACAGATACGCAGTATTTT.

The CDR3 sequence: CASSPGQFQPQHF. The CDR3 coding sequence is TGTGCCAGCAGCCCCGGACAGTTTCAGCCCCAGCATTTT. This rearrangement joins TRBV7-9 to TRBJ1-5; D possibly corresponds to TRBD1 (6 bases). Per the germline V gene, CDR1 is SEHNR and CDR2 is FQNEAQ (reference sequence). The CDR3 is 13 amino acids. Trimming cost V 5 bases and J 6 bases, with 11 bases left between them. The full variable domain, rest sourced from reference TRBV7-9 and TRBJ1-5, is DTGVSQNPRHKITKRGQNVTFRCDPISEHNRLYWYRQTLGQGPEFLTYFQNEAQLEKSRLLSDRFSAERPKGSFSTLEIQRTEQGDSAMYLCASSPGQFQPQHFGDGTRLSIL.

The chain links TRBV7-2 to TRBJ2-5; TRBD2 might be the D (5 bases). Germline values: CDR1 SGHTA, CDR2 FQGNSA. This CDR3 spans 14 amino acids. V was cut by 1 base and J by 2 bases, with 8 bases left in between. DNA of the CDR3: TGTGCCAGCAGCTTAGGAGCGGAACAAGAGACCCAGTACTTC. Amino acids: CASSLGAEQETQYF.

The CDR3 sequence: CASSPGPPAQYF. CDR3 DNA: TGTGCCAGCAGCCCGGGTCCCCCAGCGCAGTACTTC. The J gene is TRBJ2-7, the V gene TRBV9; D uncertain. This CDR3 is 12 amino acids long. V lost 4 bases to trimming and J lost 9 bases, with 14 bases between them. Per the germline V gene, CDR1 is SGDLS and CDR2 is YYNGEE.

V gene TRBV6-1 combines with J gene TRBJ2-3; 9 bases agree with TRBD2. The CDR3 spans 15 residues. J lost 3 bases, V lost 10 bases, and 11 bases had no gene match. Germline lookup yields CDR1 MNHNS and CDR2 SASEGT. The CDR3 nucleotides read TGTGCCAACAGCGGGGGCGGGGGGGAAACAGATACGCAGTATTTT. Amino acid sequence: CANSGGGGETDTQYF.

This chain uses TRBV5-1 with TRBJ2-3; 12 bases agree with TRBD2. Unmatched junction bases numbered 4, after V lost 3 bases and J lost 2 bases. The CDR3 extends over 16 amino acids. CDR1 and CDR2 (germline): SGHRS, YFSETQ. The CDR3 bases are TGCGCCAGCAGCTCCACTAGCGGGGGGTACACAGATACGCAGTATTTT. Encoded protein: CASSSTSGGYTDTQYF.

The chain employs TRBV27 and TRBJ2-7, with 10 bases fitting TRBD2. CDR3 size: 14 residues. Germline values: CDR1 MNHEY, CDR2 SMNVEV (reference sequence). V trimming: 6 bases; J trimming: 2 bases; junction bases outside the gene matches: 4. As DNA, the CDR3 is TGTGCCAGCAGGCCTAGCGGGAGCCCCTACGAGCAGTACTTC. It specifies CASRPSGSPYEQYF.

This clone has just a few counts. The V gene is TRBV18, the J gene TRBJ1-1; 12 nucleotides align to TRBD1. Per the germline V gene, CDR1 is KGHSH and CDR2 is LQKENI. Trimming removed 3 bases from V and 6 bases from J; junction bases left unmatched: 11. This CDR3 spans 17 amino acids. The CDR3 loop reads CASSPWGTGGAVPEAFF. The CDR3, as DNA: TGTGCCAGCTCACCCTGGGGGACAGGGGGCGCGGTGCCTGAAGCTTTCTTT.

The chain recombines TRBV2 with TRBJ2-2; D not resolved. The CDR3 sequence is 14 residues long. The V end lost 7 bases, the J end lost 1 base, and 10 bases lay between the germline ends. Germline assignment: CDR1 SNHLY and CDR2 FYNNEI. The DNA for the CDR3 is TGTGCCAGCACCCTGCGCAAGAACACCGGGGAGCTGTTTTTT. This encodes CASTLRKNTGELFF.

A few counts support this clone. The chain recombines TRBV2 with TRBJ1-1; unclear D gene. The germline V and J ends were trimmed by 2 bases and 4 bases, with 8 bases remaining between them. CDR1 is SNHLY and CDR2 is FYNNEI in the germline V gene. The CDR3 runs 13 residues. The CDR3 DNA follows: TGTGCCAGCAGTGAACCGACATTCACTGAAGCTTTCTTT. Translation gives CASSEPTFTEAFF. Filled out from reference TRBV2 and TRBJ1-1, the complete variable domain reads EPEVTQTPSHQVTQMGQEVILRCVPISNHLYFYWYRQILGQKVEFLVSFYNNEISEKSEIFDDQFSVERPDGSNFTLKIRSTKLEDSAMYFCASSEPTFTEAFFGQGTRLTVV.

CDR3 nucleotide sequence: TGCAGCGTAGCCCGACAGTCGGAGGAGACCCAGTACTTC. This gives the protein CSVARQSEETQYF. The V and J genes are TRBV29-1 and TRBJ2-5; tentatively, D is TRBD1 (5 bases). The CDR3 spans 13 residues. The V gene lost 6 bases and the J gene lost 5 bases, with 16 bases spanning the gap. The germline V gene encodes CDR1 SQVTM and CDR2 ANQGSEA. Full variable domain (rest looked up from reference TRBV29-1 and TRBJ2-5): SAVISQKPSRDICQRGTSLTIQCQVDSQVTMMFWYRQQPGQSLTLIATANQGSEATYESGFVIDKFPISRPNLTFSTLTVSNMSPEDSSIYLCSVARQSEETQYFGPGTRLLVL.

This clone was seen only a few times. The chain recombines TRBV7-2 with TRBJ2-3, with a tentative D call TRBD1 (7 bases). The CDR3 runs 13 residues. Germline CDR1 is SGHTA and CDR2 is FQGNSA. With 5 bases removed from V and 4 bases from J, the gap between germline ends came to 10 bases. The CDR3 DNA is TGTGCCAGCAGCCGGGGGACAGCAGATACGCAGTATTTT. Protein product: CASSRGTADTQYF.

This CDR3 is CASGLQGAGNTEAFF. CDR3 sequence (DNA): TGCGCCAGCGGGTTACAGGGGGCGGGGAACACTGAAGCTTTCTTT. V and J are TRBV4-1 and TRBJ1-1; 9 positions agree with TRBD1. CDR1 is MGHRA, CDR2 YSYEKL, per germline. The CDR3 is 15 residues long. V gave up 8 bases and J gave up 1 base; unmatched junction bases: 8.

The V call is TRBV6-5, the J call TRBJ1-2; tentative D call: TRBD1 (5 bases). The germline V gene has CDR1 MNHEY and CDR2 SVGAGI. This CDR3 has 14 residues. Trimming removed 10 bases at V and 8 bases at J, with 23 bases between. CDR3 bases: TGTGCCACCCAAATGCTGGGAGCGGGGGGAGGCTACACCTTC. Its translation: CATQMLGAGGGYTF.

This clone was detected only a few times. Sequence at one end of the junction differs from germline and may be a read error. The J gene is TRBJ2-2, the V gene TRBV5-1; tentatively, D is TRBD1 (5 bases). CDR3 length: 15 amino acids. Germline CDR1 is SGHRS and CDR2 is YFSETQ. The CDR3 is CASSLDILLGGELFF. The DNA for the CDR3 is TGCGCCAGCAGTTTGGACATTTTGCTAGGTGGGGAGCTGTTTTTT.

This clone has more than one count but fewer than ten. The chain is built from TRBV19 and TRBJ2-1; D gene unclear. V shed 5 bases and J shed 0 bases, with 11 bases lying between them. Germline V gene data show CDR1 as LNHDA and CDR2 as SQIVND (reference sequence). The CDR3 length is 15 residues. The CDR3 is CASSPHRDSYNEQFF. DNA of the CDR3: TGTGCCAGTAGTCCCCACCGAGACTCCTACAATGAGCAGTTCTTC.

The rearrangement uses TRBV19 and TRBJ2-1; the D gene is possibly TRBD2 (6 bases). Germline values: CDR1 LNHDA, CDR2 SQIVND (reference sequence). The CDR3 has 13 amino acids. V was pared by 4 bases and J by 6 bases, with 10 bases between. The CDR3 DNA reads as TGTGCCAGTAGTAATCACGGGGGCAATGAGCAGTTCTTC. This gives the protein CASSNHGGNEQFF.

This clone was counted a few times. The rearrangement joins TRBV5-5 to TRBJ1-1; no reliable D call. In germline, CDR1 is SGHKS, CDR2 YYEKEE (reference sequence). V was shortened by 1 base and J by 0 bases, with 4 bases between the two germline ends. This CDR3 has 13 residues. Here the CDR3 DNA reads TGTGCCAGCAGCTTGCTTTTGAACACTGAAGCTTTCTTT. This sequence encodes CASSLLLNTEAFF.